This T cell receptor (beta chain) came from a study of identical twins. The cDNA had a unique molecular identifier and a template-switch universal primer site. A single record per CDR3 protein comes from TCRdb applying MiXCR to the 5' RACE reads. The sample lists around 550,000 distinct CDR3 sequences, roughly 15% occurring once. Study results and limitations: Findings depended on cross-sectional statistics rather than tracking the same donors.

On this clonotype: The antigen remains unidentified.

The same data also went into a second study, on yellow fever vaccine responses in identical twins. That source notes: Twins reportedly showed a vaccine T cell response that seemed partly convergent and partly personalized.

The origin of this receptor is a woman under 30 in good health. Sequencing was carried out using CD4+ T cells sorted from blood.

The CDR3 region is CASSFRQSSTDTQYF. The CDR3 DNA sequence: TGTGCCAGCAGCTTTCGACAGAGTAGCACAGATACGCAGTATTTT. This chain joins TRBV5-6 and TRBJ2-3; D perhaps matches TRBD1 (5 bases). Germline assignment: CDR1 SGHDT and CDR2 YYEEEE. V was trimmed by 2 bases and J by 0 bases, leaving 10 bases between them. This CDR3 region has 15 residues. The variable domain in full, with the rest retrieved from reference TRBV5-6 and TRBJ2-3, is DAGVTQSPTHLIKTRGQQVTLRCSPKSGHDTVSWYQQALGQGPQFIFQYYEEEERQRGNFPDRFSGHQFPNYSSELNVNALLLGDSALYLCASSFRQSSTDTQYFGPGTRLTVL.